This TCR beta chain was observed in a study of cytomegalovirus exposure and HLA in healthy donors (dated by TCRdb to 2017 to 2019). As for the study more broadly: An earlier analysis of about 560 of the donors reported around 280 Gb of sequence data and roughly 120 million unique TCR beta sequences obtained from around 170 million T cells. Donor age, sex, ethnicity and CMV serostatus were collected together with the repertoire data. A later analysis re-analyzed previously published TCR beta repertoires from roughly 630 donors and added high-resolution HLA genotyping to study TCR occurrence patterns. Across about 380 genotyped donors of the cohort, an average of about 240,000 unique TCR beta nucleotide sequences per donor were sequenced, and 15% to 20% of those sequences were non-productive. HLA typing covered class I and class II loci at four-digit resolution. Along with the approximately 700-subject first cohort, a separate validation cohort of around 110 different subjects was used. The T cell repertoires of 670 or so subjects were profiled by immunosequencing and related to cytomegalovirus serostatus. The study aimed to test whether cataloging public T cell receptors could reveal signatures of past pathogen exposure. To decide whether each TCR beta V gene segment behaved as functional or pseudogenic, an earlier analysis of some 580 of the donors relied on high-throughput TCR beta sequencing. The genetic ancestry cluster associated with self-reported Caucasian donors included around four fifths of the 300 to 450 genotyped donors. The study combined high-throughput TCR immunosequencing, statistical association of individual TCRs with disease status, and machine learning to predict cytomegalovirus infection status. All discovery cohort repertoires had been generated on a single sequencing platform. Typing coverage differed by locus: A, B, C, DRB1 and DQB1 were typed in roughly 629-640 donors, DQA1 in 500 to 550, DPA1 in some 610, and DPB1 in around 490. An early release covering about 600 HLA-typed donors comprised approximately 290 gigabases of sequencing data and tens of millions of unique TCR sequences. A later genetic analysis used genome-wide SNP genotypes for about 55% of the 666 donors, treating that subset as a discovery cohort. Because of strong linkage in the cohort, roughly 5 DR-DQ haplotypes were treated as single units for association and clustering. The later analysis used no new phenotypic data to find candidate immune exposures, relying instead on TCR beta sequences and their occurrence across donors. Study-wide conclusions, independent of this receptor: When HLA alleles, especially DR and DQ, strongly co-occurred, attributing TCR associations to individual alleles was difficult. A later analysis reported that several top co-occurrence clusters appeared linked to parvovirus B19, influenza, CMV and Epstein-Barr virus. While some public TCRs were present in many individuals, most TCR sequences turned up only very rarely across donors. In a later genetic analysis, a missense DCLRE1C variant was associated with V-gene and J-gene trimming of TCR beta chains, and the association was replicated in an independent cohort. A further reported finding was that TCR beta sequences accurately predicted the HLA-A and HLA-B alleles for most subjects in the first cohort. Compared with the roughly 670-donor mean, donors in an Asian-associated ancestry cluster had fewer N-insertions in productive TCRs, according to a later genetic analysis. Linkage disequilibrium might explain the correlated functional status among segregating V segments, but an unknown experimental factor could not be excluded. This cohort had only TCR beta chains sequenced, and the lack of alpha or paired-chain data limited which features could be detected. Immune exposure information for the cohort was limited to CMV serostatus. Cytomegalovirus status was reported to be diagnosed by the classifier with high specificity and sensitivity in both the original and validation cohorts. In an earlier analysis of around 600 of the donors, most TCR beta V segments were observed in productive rearrangements about 90% or about 30% of the time, broadly matching IMGT annotations. In a later analysis, TCR association rates were found to vary across HLA loci, with the most associated TCRs seen for DRB1 alleles and the fewest for HLA-C alleles. Roughly uniform sequencing depth across donors was assumed in presence/absence analyses, although this assumption may not hold. The authors suggested that the approach could potentially be generalized to other disease states and immunological phenotypes. Fewer than 20 rarely observed V segments, including chromosome 9 orphons, were excluded from the earlier analysis of approximately 500 of the donors because counts were too low. In a later analysis, most CMV-associated TCR beta chains were found to appear HLA-restricted, with HLA associations seemingly driven largely by CMV exposure. In the study, some 160 TCR beta chains were listed as associated with cytomegalovirus. In a later analysis, HLA-associated TCR beta chains showed more clonal expansion and lower generation probabilities than non-associated chains that were equally common. Because some donors lacked HLA typing at each locus, the association tests relied only on the typed subset. In vitro tests confirmed that a few of the cytomegalovirus-associated TCR beta chains recognize cytomegalovirus antigens. Specific HLA alleles were associated with about 17,000 TCR beta sequences at a false discovery rate of 0.05 in a later analysis. The sequencing pipeline was judged likely to have produced a cluster of highly shared sequence variants as a technical artifact.

Library prep was done by the immunoSEQ multiplex PCR assay. For the multiplex PCR, a mixture combining 60 forward primers for TCR Vbeta segments and 13 reverse primers for TCR Jbeta segments was used. Amplification of the CDR3 region of rearranged TCR beta genes was performed with a multiplex PCR assay on genomic DNA. On the Illumina HiSeq System, the amplified TCR beta libraries were sequenced as 87-base-pair reads. In the original analysis: A later analysis tallied roughly 78 million unique TCR beta chains across the 666 repertoires, and about 10 million of those chains were shared by two or more donors. To remove PCR and sequencing errors, raw reads were error-corrected and collapsed into unique sequences using a nearest-neighbor algorithm that merged closely related sequences. V, D and J gene segments were assigned by aligning CDR3 sequences to IMGT reference sequences. For a sequence to be retained, a match of at least six nucleotides was required to both a V gene segment and a J gene segment. Rearrangements were called productive when the CDR3 lacked stop codons and stayed in frame with V and J; all others were non-productive. Following IMGT convention, CDR3 was defined as the stretch from the second conserved V-encoded cysteine up to the conserved J-encoded phenylalanine. The earlier analysis of about 590 of the donors excluded sequences that lacked an unambiguous match to a single V gene segment. An earlier analysis of under 750 of the donors called V segments functional above 56.7% productive rearrangements and segregating when the between-donor standard deviation exceeded 5%. A statistical classification framework was built for diagnosing cytomegalovirus status from the catalog of TCR beta chain sequences. In a later analysis, V and J genes were assigned by comparing TCR nucleotide sequences against IMGT/GENE-DB human TR gene sequences. In a later analysis, CDR3 sequences and most-parsimonious VDJ recombination scenarios were assigned using the TCRdist pipeline. In a later analysis, each TCR beta chain was defined by its CDR3 amino acid sequence together with its V-gene family, and reads lacking a unique V-gene family were excluded. A later analysis removed 550 to 700 highly shared, low-generation-probability nucleotide sequences to deal with suspected cross-contamination and a sequencing artifact. In a later analysis, a clonal expansion index for each public chain was calculated from normalized within-repertoire ranks of inferred template counts. In a later analysis, generation probabilities were computed using a VDJ recombination model fitted to out-of-frame rearrangements, and the results were checked against IGoR. A later analysis scored TCR-TCR, TCR-HLA and TCR-CMV co-occurrence with hypergeometric tests, applying a repertoire-size bias correction to TCR pairs. A later analysis estimated false discovery rates by permuting HLA or CMV assignments 20 times. In a later analysis, co-occurring TCRs were grouped with DBSCAN, and TCRdist sequence similarity was added when clustering was performed within HLA-allele-positive subsets. Repertoires with fewer than 30,000 or more than 120,000 public chains, plus five repertoires with anomalous nucleotide sharing, were excluded from co-occurrence clustering. Here the immuneACCESS table is served through TCRdb, limited to in-frame sequences with V and J called. Missing clones are a known gap in these copies; in checked studies unresolved V genes cover under half, and the rest lacks a known reason. The DNA was the basis for D and trimming; V, J and clone size are from that table. Here the sample has a few hundred thousand clones; 80% occur a single time. The leading ten clones occupy about 0.28% of the sample.

A remark on this clone: There is no known antigen for this receptor. The record has no base qualities; no much larger clone is one base away.

The cohort consisted of more than 650 healthy bone marrow donors. At the time of sampling, all cohort members were nominally healthy, though unrecorded immune exposures were likely present. The donor tested CMV seronegative, placing the donor among the 350 or so seronegative members of the cohort. A peripheral blood sample was collected from each donor, and TCR beta sequencing was performed on peripheral blood mononuclear cells. Genomic DNA was extracted from the blood cell samples with the Qiagen DNeasy Blood Extraction Kit. Sequenced sample: PBMCs. This clonotype was obtained from a girl aged 2-10 years in good health and CMV-seronegative.

The DNA is TGTGCCAGCAGCGTAGCCGACCATGGACTTAGCCCTGAAAAACTGTTTTTT. Translated, it gives CASSVADHGLSPEKLFF. The chain links TRBV9 with TRBJ1-4; too little of a D gene remains to name it. The CDR3 contains 17 residues, cysteine and phenylalanine counted. Just CDR3 DNA is preserved here, 51 bases in frame from base 1. Trimming at the junction amounts to 0 bases on V and 7 bases on J, and the germline ends lie 19 bases apart. CDR1 SGDLS and CDR2 YYNGEE are derived from the germline V gene.